A selection of T cell receptor beta chains follows, all from one sample in a study of T cells in Graves' hyperthyroidism and ophthalmopathy. Via MiXCR, TCRdb re-called the multiplex PCR reads, giving one row per CDR3 protein. The sample includes some 720,000 distinct CDR3 sequences, around 15% of them seen just once. Input material: blood. Every receptor here comes from a man between 18 and 29 years old with Graves' hyperthyroidism. Each CDR3 is given with its conserved first and last residue. The D gene is left open where the match is weak. Rows give clone size only sometimes, using once, few, many, or a class for an expanded clone.

size: few; D: .; J: TRBJ2-7; V: TRBV11-3; DNA: TGTGCCAGCAGCTTACTTAGCGAACCCTACGAGCAGTACTTC; CDR3: CASSLLSEPYEQYF
size: .; D: TRBD2; J: TRBJ2-7; V: TRBV27; DNA: TGTGCCAGCAGTTTGGGGACTAGCGGGAGGAAACAGCAGTACTTC; CDR3: CASSLGTSGRKQQYF
size: few; D: .; J: TRBJ2-3; V: TRBV11-2; DNA: TGTGCCAGCAGCTTCGGGGCTAGTGGCACAGATACGCAGTATTTT; CDR3: CASSFGASGTDTQYF
size: few; D: .; J: TRBJ2-6; V: TRBV30; DNA: TGTGCCTGGAGTCCTCCCCCTCAATCCGGGCTCAACGTCCTGACTTTC; CDR3: CAWSPPPQSGLNVLTF
size: many; D: .; J: TRBJ1-1; V: TRBV29-1; DNA: TGCAGCGTTGAAAGGGGCCAGAACACTGAAGCTTTCTTT; CDR3: CSVERGQNTEAFF
size: .; D: TRBD1; J: TRBJ1-2; V: TRBV11-2; DNA: TGTGCCAACAGCTTATCGACAGGGCCTGGCTACACCTTC; CDR3: CANSLSTGPGYTF
size: many; D: .; J: TRBJ2-2; V: TRBV28; DNA: TGTGCCAGCAGTTTCTCGGACAGCACCGGGGAGCTGTTTTTT; CDR3: CASSFSDSTGELFF
size: few; D: TRBD2; J: TRBJ2-7; V: TRBV20-1; DNA: TGCAGTGCTAGGTCCCATTTTCTAGCGGGGCAAAACTACGAGCAGTACTTC; CDR3: CSARSHFLAGQNYEQYF
size: .; D: .; J: TRBJ1-5; V: TRBV20-1; DNA: TGCAGTGCTAGACCTTTTACCCCAGGGGTGAACAATCAGCCCCAGCATTTT; CDR3: CSARPFTPGVNNQPQHF
size: .; D: .; J: TRBJ1-5; V: TRBV2; DNA: TGTGCCAGCAGTGAAGGGGGGGACTACAGGAGGCCCCAGCATTTT; CDR3: CASSEGGDYRRPQHF
size: .; D: .; J: TRBJ1-5; V: TRBV15; DNA: TGTGCCACCAGCATCTTCAGTGAGGGCAATCAGCCCCAGCATTTT; CDR3: CATSIFSEGNQPQHF
size: .; D: TRBD1; J: TRBJ1-5; V: TRBV28; DNA: TGTGCCAGCAGTTTTAGGGGGCTAGGGCAGCCCCAGCATTTT; CDR3: CASSFRGLGQPQHF
size: many; D: .; J: TRBJ1-1; V: TRBV28; DNA: TGTGCCAGCAGTTTATTGGGTTCGTTGAACACTGAAGCTTTCTTT; CDR3: CASSLLGSLNTEAFF
size: .; D: .; J: TRBJ2-7; V: TRBV28; DNA: TGTGCCAGTAGCCCGGACATGGGGCACGACGAGCAGTACTTC; CDR3: CASSPDMGHDEQYF
size: .; D: TRBD2; J: TRBJ2-1; V: TRBV7-9; DNA: TGTGCCAGCAGCCCCGGGGTAGCGGGGTACAATGAGCAGTTCTTC; CDR3: CASSPGVAGYNEQFF
size: .; D: TRBD1; J: TRBJ1-1; V: TRBV20-1; DNA: TGCAGTGCTAGAGGACAGGGGGTGAAAGCTTTCTTT; CDR3: CSARGQGVKAFF
size: few; D: TRBD2; J: TRBJ2-1; V: TRBV15; DNA: TGTGCCACCAGCAGAGATATGGCGGGAGGACGCGAGCAGTTCTTC; CDR3: CATSRDMAGGREQFF
size: .; D: .; J: TRBJ2-5; V: TRBV18; DNA: TGTGCCAGCTCACCATCGAGAGGGATTGAGACCCAGTACTTC; CDR3: CASSPSRGIETQYF
size: many; D: .; J: TRBJ2-3; V: TRBV2; DNA: TGTGCCAGCAGGGGATCCTTGGCGCAGTATTTT; CDR3: CASRGSLAQYF
size: .; D: TRBD1; J: TRBJ2-7; V: TRBV5-1; DNA: TGCGCCAGCGCCAGGACAGGGTTCTACGAGCAGTACTTC; CDR3: CASARTGFYEQYF
size: .; D: TRBD1; J: TRBJ2-7; V: TRBV6-2/TRBV6-3; DNA: TGTGCCAGCAAAGGACAGGGAAATAGAGGATACGAGCAGTACTTC; CDR3: CASKGQGNRGYEQYF
size: .; D: TRBD2; J: TRBJ2-3; V: TRBV29-1; DNA: TGCAGCGTTGTAGGGACTAGCGGTTTCACAGATACGCAGTATTTT; CDR3: CSVVGTSGFTDTQYF
size: few; D: .; J: TRBJ2-5; V: TRBV7-8; DNA: TGTGCCAGCAGCTCGGCAGGGGCGTTATGGGAGACCCAGTACTTC; CDR3: CASSSAGALWETQYF
size: few; D: TRBD2; J: TRBJ2-1; V: TRBV5-5; DNA: TGTGCCAGCAGCCGCCCAACGGGAGGCAATGAGCAGTTCTTC; CDR3: CASSRPTGGNEQFF
size: many; D: .; J: TRBJ1-5; V: TRBV30; DNA: TGTGCCTGGAGTGTCGACCGGAATCAGCCCCAGCATTTT; CDR3: CAWSVDRNQPQHF
size: .; D: TRBD1; J: TRBJ2-2; V: TRBV5-1; DNA: TGCGCCAGCAGCTGGACAGGGGGCCACACCGGGGAGCTGTTTTTT; CDR3: CASSWTGGHTGELFF
size: few; D: TRBD1; J: TRBJ1-1; V: TRBV7-9; DNA: TGTGCCAGCAGCTTGACAGGGGAGGGGACTGAAGCTTTCTTT; CDR3: CASSLTGEGTEAFF
size: few; D: .; J: TRBJ1-2; V: TRBV6-1; DNA: TGTGCCAGCAGCACCCCCCGCAGGGCATATGGCTACACCTTC; CDR3: CASSTPRRAYGYTF
size: many; D: .; J: TRBJ2-3; V: TRBV2; DNA: TGTGCCAGCATCCTCCCGTTCGGGGGTTTGGATACGCAGTATTTT; CDR3: CASILPFGGLDTQYF
size: .; D: TRBD2; J: TRBJ2-1; V: TRBV20-1; DNA: TGCAGTGCTAAAGGACTAGCGGGAGAATCCTACAATGAGCAGTTCTTC; CDR3: CSAKGLAGESYNEQFF
size: few; D: TRBD2; J: TRBJ2-7; V: TRBV11-1; DNA: TGTGCCAGCAGCTCCAGACTAGCGGGAGAGGCCGAGCAGTACTTC; CDR3: CASSSRLAGEAEQYF
size: .; D: .; J: TRBJ1-2; V: TRBV27; DNA: TGTGCCAGCAGTCCTACCAGGAGGGAGGCGGATGGCTACACCTTC; CDR3: CASSPTRREADGYTF
size: many; D: .; J: TRBJ2-3; V: TRBV18; DNA: TGTGCCAGCTCAGTCAGGGAGGCCACAGATACGCAGTATTTT; CDR3: CASSVREATDTQYF
size: .; D: .; J: TRBJ2-5; V: TRBV12-3/TRBV12-4; DNA: TGTGCCAGCAGTTTCGGTGTCATGGCCGCGCTCGAGACCCAGTACTTC; CDR3: CASSFGVMAALETQYF
size: many; D: TRBD2; J: TRBJ2-1; V: TRBV2; DNA: TGTGCCAGCAGTCCGGGACTAGCGGGCGGTGAGCAGTTCTTC; CDR3: CASSPGLAGGEQFF
size: many; D: TRBD2; J: TRBJ2-1; V: TRBV11-3; DNA: TGTGCCAGCAGCTTAGAACTAGCGTCGTCTAGGGATGAGCAGTTCTTC; CDR3: CASSLELASSRDEQFF
size: many; D: TRBD2; J: TRBJ2-1; V: TRBV28; DNA: TGTGCCAGCAGTTTGGTTGCGGGAGTATACAATGAGCAGTTCTTC; CDR3: CASSLVAGVYNEQFF
size: many; D: .; J: TRBJ2-7; V: TRBV29-1; DNA: TGCAGCGCCCTGACACCGAGCTCCTACGAGCAGTACTTC; CDR3: CSALTPSSYEQYF
size: many; D: .; J: TRBJ1-1; V: TRBV20-1; DNA: TGCAGTGCTAGGGACAGTGACACTGAAGCTTTCTTT; CDR3: CSARDSDTEAFF
size: few; D: .; J: TRBJ2-6; V: TRBV20-1; DNA: TGCAGTGCCGAAGGGATCCCCGGGGCCAACGTCCTGACTTTC; CDR3: CSAEGIPGANVLTF
size: many; D: TRBD1; J: TRBJ2-7; V: TRBV6-1; DNA: TGTGCCAGCAGTGAAGATCTGGGACAGGGCTACGAGCAGTACTTC; CDR3: CASSEDLGQGYEQYF
size: .; D: .; J: TRBJ2-1; V: TRBV13; DNA: TGTGCCAGCAGAAAGGGCCGGGGAGGAGATGAGCAGTTCTTC; CDR3: CASRKGRGGDEQFF